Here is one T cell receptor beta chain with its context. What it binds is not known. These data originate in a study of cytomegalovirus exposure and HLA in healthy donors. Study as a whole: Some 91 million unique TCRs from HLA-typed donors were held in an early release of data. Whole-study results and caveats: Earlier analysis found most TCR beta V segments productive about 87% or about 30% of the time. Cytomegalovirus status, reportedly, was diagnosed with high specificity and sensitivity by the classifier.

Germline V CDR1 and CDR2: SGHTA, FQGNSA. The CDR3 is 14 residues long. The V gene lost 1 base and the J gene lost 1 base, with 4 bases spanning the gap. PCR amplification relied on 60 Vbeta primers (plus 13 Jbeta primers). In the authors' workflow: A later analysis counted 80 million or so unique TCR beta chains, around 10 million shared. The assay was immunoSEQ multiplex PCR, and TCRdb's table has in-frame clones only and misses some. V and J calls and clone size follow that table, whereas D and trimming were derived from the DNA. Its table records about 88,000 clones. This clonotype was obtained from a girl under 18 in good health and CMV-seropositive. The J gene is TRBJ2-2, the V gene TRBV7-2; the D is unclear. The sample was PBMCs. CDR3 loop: CASSLGQNTGELFF. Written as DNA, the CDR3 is TGTGCCAGCAGCTTAGGGCAGAACACCGGGGAGCTGTTTTTT. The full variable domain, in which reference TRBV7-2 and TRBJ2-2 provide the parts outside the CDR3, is GAGVSQSPSNKVTEKGKDVELRCDPISGHTALYWYRQSLGQGLEFLIYFQGNSAPDKSGLPSDRFSAERTGGSVSTLTIQRTQQEDSAVYLCASSLGQNTGELFFGEGSRLTVL.